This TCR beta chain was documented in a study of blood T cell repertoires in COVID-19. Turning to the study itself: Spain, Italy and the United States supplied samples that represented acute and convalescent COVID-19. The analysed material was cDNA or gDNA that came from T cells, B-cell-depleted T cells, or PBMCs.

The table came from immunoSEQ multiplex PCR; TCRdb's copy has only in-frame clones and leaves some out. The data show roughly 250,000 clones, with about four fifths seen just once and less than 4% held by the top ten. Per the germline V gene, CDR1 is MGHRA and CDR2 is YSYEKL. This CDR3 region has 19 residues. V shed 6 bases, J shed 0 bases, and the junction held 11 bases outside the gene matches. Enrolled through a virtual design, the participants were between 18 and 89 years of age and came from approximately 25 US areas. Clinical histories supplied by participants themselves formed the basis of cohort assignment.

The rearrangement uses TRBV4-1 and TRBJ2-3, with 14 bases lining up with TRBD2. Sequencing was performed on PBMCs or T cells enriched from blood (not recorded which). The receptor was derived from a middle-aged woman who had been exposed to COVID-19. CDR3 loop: CASRRTGTSGGRSTDTQYF. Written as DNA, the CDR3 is TGCGCCAGCAGACGGACCGGGACTAGCGGGGGTCGAAGCACAGATACGCAGTATTTT.